This TCR beta chain emerged from a study of identical twins. A few counts support this clonotype. The antigen is unknown. General study points: Excess twin sharing in beta out-of-frame sequences was weaker. Analyses based on zero insertions could be partly confounded by invariant MAIT and iNKT cells.

A universal primer site was added by template switching, and unique molecular identifiers were carried by the cDNA. Each CDR3 protein is one row after TCRdb ran MiXCR on the 5' RACE reads. The table has 400,000 to 600,000 distinct CDR3 sequences, about a fifth seen once. CDR1 is DFQATT and CDR2 is SNEGSKA in the germline V gene (reference sequence). With 4 bases clipped from V and 2 bases from J, the junction kept 20 bases outside the gene matches. The CDR3 consists of 19 residues. These data also formed part of another study, on yellow fever vaccine responses in identical twins.

The genes are TRBV20-1 and TRBJ2-5, with TRBD2 matching over 9 bases. This TCR came from a woman aged 18-29 years in good health. The specimen sequenced was CD4+ T cells sorted from blood. CDR3 coding DNA: TGCAGTGCTACCCTCCCAACTCCGGGACTAGCACCCCTACAAGAGACCCAGTACTTC. This translates into CSATLPTPGLAPLQETQYF.